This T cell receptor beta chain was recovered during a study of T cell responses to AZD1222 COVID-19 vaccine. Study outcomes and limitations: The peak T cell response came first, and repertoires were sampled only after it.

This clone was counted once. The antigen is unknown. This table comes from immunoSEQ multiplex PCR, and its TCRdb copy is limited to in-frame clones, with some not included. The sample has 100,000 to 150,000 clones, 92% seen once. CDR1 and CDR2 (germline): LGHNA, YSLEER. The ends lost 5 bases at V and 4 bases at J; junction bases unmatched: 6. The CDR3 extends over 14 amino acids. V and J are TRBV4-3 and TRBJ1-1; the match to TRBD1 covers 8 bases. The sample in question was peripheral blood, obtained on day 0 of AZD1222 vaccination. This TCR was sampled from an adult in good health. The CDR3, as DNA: TGCGCCAGCAGCTTGAGGACAGGGAGCACTGAAGCTTTCTTT. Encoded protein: CASSLRTGSTEAFF.